This TCR beta chain was sequenced in a study of shared clonotypes between healthy human individuals. Findings and limits, study-wide: Unshared clonotypes carried lower generation probabilities than those common to all four donors. For naive CD4 cells, 4% to 6% of clonotypes were shared across a handful of donors. It was the few donors that limited the genetic and exposure-history diversity represented.

Concerning this clone itself: What it binds is unknown.

Some clones are missing from TCRdb's copy, which holds only in-frame ones; the method was immunoSEQ multiplex PCR. The repertoire holds approximately 650,000 clones, with roughly 95% as singletons. Per the germline V gene, CDR1 is SNHLY and CDR2 is FYNNEI. The CDR3 has 12 residues. V lost 6 bases and J 1 base, leaving 6 bases between the germline ends. Naive CD8 isolation took CD45RO-negative cells positively selected for CCR7 and excluded terminally differentiated effector memory CD45RA+ cells. Sequencing was done on a sample of naive CD8+ T cells sorted from blood. The chain recombines TRBV2 with TRBJ1-1, with D uncertain. The origin of this receptor is a woman in her twenties or thirties in good health. CDR3 loop: CASRWGNTEAFF. As DNA, the CDR3 is TGTGCCAGCAGATGGGGGAACACTGAAGCTTTCTTT.